Listed below are T cell receptor beta chains from one sample, sequenced in a study of a mutant IDH1 vaccine in newly diagnosed glioma. Their recognized antigens are unknown. TCRdb keeps only in-frame clones here, not all; method: immunoSEQ multiplex PCR. The repertoire has about 50,000 clones, 70% to 85% of them found once; the top ten carry 5.3%. Sequenced material: PBMCs, taken from a glioma patient whose treatment included an IDH1 peptide vaccine. The receptors stem from a man between 50 and 59 years old with glioma. The CDR3 runs from the conserved cysteine through the conserved F or W. Each record gives: V gene, clone size, CDR3 protein. Clone size is not always given. Where it is, it says once, few, many or a class for expanded clones.

TRBV9,.,CASSPERTGGGADTQYF
TRBV19,.,CARTTLGQGATGELFF
TRBV7-8,.,CASTHGFSGGSDTQYF
TRBV14,.,CASSPSSGVSYNEQFF
TRBV27,.,CASSQRASNTGELFF
TRBV6-5,.,CASTRDRTYEQYF
TRBV28,.,CASSEDRPGGYEQYF
TRBV5-6,.,CASTFNGGLEKLFF
TRBV6-1,.,CASGEGADGGGKLFF
TRBV7-2,.,CASSLGGTGAAQPQHF
TRBV6-5,few,CASSQDWDTQYF
TRBV6-1,.,CLGLAKTGELFF
TRBV19,.,CASSHRGGNSNQPQHF
TRBV11-2,.,CASSFVGGMGNEKLFF
TRBV6-1,few,CASSDASTVRPQHF
TRBV9,.,CASSVEAGATYNEQFF
TRBV19,few,CASTGDSYGYTF
TRBV11-2,.,CASSLGRLAKNIQYF
TRBV14,.,CASNRVAGNEQFF
TRBV29-1,.,CSVEVQQGNTGELFF
TRBV25-1,.,CASSDAGRGEKLFF
TRBV5-6,few,CASSLGGSYGYTF
TRBV5-8,.,CASSPYGGGSGGTEAFF
TRBV15,.,CATSSRGTGLTGELFF
TRBV2,.,CASSGPLDSFIEETQYF
TRBV27,.,CASSSVGQLSGYTF
TRBV4-1,.,CASSPQGEQLDEQFF
TRBV7-8,.,CASSPGQTSEAFF
TRBV9,.,CASSAGQGNYGYTF
TRBV5-6,.,CASSRRSGGEQFF
TRBV12-5,once,CASGFADRKNTEAFF
TRBV5-1,.,CASSLAGDRRDDEQFF
TRBV5-1,.,CASSPTGGGLVGEKLFF
TRBV14,.,CASSQDLGSETQYF
TRBV25-1,few,CASSEFADGNTEAFF
TRBV10-2,.,CASRGTGVTEAFF
TRBV7-2,.,CASSLAGFGTDTQYF
TRBV4-1,.,CASSQGLSGSYNEQFF
TRBV10-1,.,CASKKQGARGYGYTF
TRBV7-9,few,CASKRGNEKLFF
TRBV29-1,.,CSVPGAGGGAGELFF
TRBV7-9,once,CASSLGGGDTEAFF
TRBV13,.,CASSLGGQWNSPLHF
TRBV7-2,.,CASSLDHRGYTF
TRBV11-2,once,CASSLLRMNAEAFF
TRBV19,.,CASSPGRVTGELFF
TRBV18,.,CASSPGTGIRNQPQHF
TRBV30,.,CACARTDNNYGYTF
TRBV7-2,.,CASSFSPGRNQPQHF
TRBV6-1,.,CASSELGRRNYGYTF
TRBV13,.,CASSPPGQGPDSPLHF
TRBV6-1,few,CASRHSGYEQYF